This TCR beta chain was profiled in a study of T cell repertoires in cytomegalovirus infection. The wider study: CMV infection plus the matching HLA type was flagged by public TCR beta signatures. Study-wide results and limits: Cumulative frequency (of public TCR beta family members) identified carriers of CMV plus the relevant HLA. HLA-C-restricted TCR beta clonotypes specific for CMV led the ex vivo response.

Per germline, CDR1 MNHEY and CDR2 SMNVEV (reference sequence). The CDR3 extends over 14 amino acids. The germline V and J ends were trimmed by 3 bases and 1 base, with 8 bases remaining between them. Of note for this clonotype: As yet, its antigen is unknown.

TCRdb re-analysed the reads in MiXCR, keeping a single row per CDR3 protein. The data show approximately 910,000 distinct CDR3 sequences, around 32% seen once. This clonotype originated in a human donor in good health (CMV status not recorded). Some clones in this sample may be carry-over from other donors' samples. The starting material was cultured CD8+ T cells from PBMCs, obtained from culture after CMV antigen stimulation. V is TRBV27 and J is TRBJ2-3; TRBD1 or TRBD2 may be the D gene (5 bases each). The CDR3, as DNA: TGTGCCAGCAGTTTCATGGGGGGCACAGATACGCAGTATTTT. Translating it yields CASSFMGGTDTQYF.